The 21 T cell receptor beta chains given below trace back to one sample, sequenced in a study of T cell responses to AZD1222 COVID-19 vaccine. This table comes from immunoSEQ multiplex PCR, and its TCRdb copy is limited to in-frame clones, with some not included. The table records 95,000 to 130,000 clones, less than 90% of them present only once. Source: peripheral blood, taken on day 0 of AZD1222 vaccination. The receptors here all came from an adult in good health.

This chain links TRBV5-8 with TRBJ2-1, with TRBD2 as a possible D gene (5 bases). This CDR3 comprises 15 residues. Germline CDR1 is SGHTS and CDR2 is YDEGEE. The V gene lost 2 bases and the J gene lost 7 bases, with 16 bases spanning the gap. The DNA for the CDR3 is TGTGCCAGCAGCTTCAAGGAGGTGATGGGGAATGAGCAGTTCTTC. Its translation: CASSFKEVMGNEQFF.

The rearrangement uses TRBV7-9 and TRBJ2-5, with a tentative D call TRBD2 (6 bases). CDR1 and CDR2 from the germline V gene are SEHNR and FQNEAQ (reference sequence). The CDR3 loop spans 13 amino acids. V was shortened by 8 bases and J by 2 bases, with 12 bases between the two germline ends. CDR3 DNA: TGTGCCAGCCGACCTGGGGGGCAAGAGACCCAGTACTTC. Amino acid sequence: CASRPGGQETQYF.

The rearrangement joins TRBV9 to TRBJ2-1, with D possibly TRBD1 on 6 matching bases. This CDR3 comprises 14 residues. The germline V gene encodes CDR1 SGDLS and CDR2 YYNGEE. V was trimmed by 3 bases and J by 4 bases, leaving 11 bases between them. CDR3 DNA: TGTGCCAGCAGCGGGACAGCGAATTACAATGAGCAGTTCTTC. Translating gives CASSGTANYNEQFF.

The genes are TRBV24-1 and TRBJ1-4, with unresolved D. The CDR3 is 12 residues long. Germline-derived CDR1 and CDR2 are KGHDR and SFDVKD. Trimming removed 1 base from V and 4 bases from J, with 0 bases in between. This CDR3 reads CATSDFNEKLFF. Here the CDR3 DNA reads TGTGCCACCAGTGATTTTAATGAAAAACTGTTTTTT.

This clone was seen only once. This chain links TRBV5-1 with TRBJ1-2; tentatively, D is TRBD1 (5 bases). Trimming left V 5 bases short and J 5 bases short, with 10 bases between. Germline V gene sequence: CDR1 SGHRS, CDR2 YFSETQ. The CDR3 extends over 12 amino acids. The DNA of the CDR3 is TGCGCCAGCAGTTCTGACAGATATGGCTACACCTTC. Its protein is CASSSDRYGYTF.

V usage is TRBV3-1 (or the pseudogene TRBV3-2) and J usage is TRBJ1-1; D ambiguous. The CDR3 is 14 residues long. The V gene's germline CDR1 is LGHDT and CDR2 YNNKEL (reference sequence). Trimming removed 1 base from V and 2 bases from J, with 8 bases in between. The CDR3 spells CASSQGTANTEAFF. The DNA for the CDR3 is TGTGCCAGCAGCCAAGGTACAGCTAACACTGAAGCTTTCTTT.

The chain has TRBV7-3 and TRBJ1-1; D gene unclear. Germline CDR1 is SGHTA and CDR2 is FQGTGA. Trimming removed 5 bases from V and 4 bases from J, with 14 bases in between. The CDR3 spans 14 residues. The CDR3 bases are TGTGCCAGCAGCCCCGGACGACACGGCACTGAAGCTTTCTTT. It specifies CASSPGRHGTEAFF. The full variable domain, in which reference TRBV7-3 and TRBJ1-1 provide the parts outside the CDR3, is GAGVSQTPSNKVTEKGKYVELRCDPISGHTALYWYRQSLGQGPEFLIYFQGTGAADDSGLPNDRFFAVRPEGSVSTLKIQRTERGDSAVYLCASSPGRHGTEAFFGQGTRLTVV.

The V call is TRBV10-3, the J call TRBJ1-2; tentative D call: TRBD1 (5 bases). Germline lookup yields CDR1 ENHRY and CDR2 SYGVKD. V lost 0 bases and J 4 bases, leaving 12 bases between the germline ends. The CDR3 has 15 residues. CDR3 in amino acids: CAISESIGVGYGYTF. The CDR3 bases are TGTGCCATCAGTGAGTCTATAGGGGTGGGCTATGGCTACACCTTC.

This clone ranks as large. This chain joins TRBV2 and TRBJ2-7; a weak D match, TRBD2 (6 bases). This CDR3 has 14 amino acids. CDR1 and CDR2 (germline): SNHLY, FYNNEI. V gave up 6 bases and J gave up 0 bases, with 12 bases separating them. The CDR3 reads CASRGLTSSYEQYF. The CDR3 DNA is TGTGCCAGCAGGGGACTTACCAGCTCCTACGAGCAGTACTTC.

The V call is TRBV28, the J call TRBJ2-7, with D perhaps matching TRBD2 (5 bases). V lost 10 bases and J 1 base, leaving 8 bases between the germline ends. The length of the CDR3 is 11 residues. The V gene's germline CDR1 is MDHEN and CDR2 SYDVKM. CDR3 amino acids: CATTTSYEQYF. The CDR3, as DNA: TGTGCCACGACTACTTCCTACGAGCAGTACTTC.

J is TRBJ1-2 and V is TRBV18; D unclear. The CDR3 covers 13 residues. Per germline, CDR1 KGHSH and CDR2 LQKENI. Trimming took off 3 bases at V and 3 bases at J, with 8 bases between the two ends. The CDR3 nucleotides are TGTGCCAGCTCACCGGCGGAATACTATGGCTACACCTTC. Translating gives CASSPAEYYGYTF.

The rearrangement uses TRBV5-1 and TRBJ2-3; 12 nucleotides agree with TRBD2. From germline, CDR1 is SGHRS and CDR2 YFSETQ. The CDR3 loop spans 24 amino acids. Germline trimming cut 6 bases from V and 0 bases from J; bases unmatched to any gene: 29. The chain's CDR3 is CASKATGLAGLSLNNFFSTDTQYF. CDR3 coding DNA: TGCGCCAGCAAAGCGACAGGACTAGCGGGACTCTCACTAAATAACTTTTTTAGCACAGATACGCAGTATTTT.

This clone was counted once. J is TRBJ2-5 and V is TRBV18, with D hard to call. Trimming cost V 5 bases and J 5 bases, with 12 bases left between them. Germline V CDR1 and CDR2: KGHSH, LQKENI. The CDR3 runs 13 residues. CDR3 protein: CASSDRASETQYF. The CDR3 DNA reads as TGTGCCAGCTCAGATCGGGCTTCGGAGACCCAGTACTTC.

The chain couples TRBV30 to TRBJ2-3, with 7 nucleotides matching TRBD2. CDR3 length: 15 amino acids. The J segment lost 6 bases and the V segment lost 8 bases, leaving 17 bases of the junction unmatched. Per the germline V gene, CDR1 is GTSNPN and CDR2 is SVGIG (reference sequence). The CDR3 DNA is TGTGCCGGGACCTCCGGGACTACCGTTCCGGATACGCAGTATTTT. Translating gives CAGTSGTTVPDTQYF.

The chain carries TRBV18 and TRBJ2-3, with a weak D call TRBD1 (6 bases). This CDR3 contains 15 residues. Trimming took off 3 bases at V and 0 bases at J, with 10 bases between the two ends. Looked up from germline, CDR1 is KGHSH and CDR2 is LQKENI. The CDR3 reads CASSPLGTSTDTQYF. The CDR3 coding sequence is TGTGCCAGCTCACCCCTGGGGACAAGCACAGATACGCAGTATTTT.

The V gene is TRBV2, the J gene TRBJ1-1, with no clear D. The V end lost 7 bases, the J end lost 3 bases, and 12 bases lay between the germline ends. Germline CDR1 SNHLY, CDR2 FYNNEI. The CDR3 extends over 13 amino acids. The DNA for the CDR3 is TGTGCCAGCAATTTACGGGGAGACACTGAAGCTTTCTTT. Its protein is CASNLRGDTEAFF.

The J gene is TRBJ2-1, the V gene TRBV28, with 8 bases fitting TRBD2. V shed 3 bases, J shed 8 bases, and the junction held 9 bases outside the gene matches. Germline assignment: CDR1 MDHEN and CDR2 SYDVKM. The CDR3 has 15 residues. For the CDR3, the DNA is TGTGCCAGCAGTTTCCCGGGAGGGGGTCCCGATGAGCAGTTCTTC. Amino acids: CASSFPGGGPDEQFF.

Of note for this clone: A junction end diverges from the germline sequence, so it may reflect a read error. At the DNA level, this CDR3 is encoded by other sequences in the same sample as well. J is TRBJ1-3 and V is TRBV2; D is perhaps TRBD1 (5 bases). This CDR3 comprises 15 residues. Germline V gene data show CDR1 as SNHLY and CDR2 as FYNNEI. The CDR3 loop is CASSGVAGSGNTIYF. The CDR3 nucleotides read TGTGCCAGCAGTGGGGTGGCAGGGTCTGGAAATACCATATATTTT. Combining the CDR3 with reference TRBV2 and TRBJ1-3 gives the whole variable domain EPEVTQTPSHQVTQMGQEVILRCVPISNHLYFYWYRQILGQKVEFLVSFYNNEISEKSEIFDDQFSVERPDGSNFTLKIRSTKLEDSAMYFCASSGVAGSGNTIYFGEGSWLTVV.

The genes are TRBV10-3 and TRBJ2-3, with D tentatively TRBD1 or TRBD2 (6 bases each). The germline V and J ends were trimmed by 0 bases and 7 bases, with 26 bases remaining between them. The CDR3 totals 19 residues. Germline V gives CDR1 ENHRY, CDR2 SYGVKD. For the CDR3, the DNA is TGTGCCATCAGTGAGTCGACCGGGACAATCGGGGGAAAAACCCATACGCAGTATTTT. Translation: CAISESTGTIGGKTHTQYF.

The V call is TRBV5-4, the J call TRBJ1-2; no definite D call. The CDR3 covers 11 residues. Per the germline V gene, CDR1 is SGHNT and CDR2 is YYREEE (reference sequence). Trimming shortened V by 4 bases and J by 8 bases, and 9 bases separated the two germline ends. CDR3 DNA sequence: TGTGCCAGCAGCCATACACAGGGCTACACCTTC. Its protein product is CASSHTQGYTF.

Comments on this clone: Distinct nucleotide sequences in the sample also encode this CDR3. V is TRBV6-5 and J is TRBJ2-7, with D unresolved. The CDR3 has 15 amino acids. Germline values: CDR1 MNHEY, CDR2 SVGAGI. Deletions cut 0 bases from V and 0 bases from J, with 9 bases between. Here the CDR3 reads CASSYSGQLSYEQYF. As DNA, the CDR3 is TGTGCCAGCAGTTACTCAGGGCAGCTCTCCTACGAGCAGTACTTC.